A single sample is the source of the 3 T cell receptor beta chains below, sequenced in a study of shared clonotypes between healthy human individuals. Clones were sequenced by immunoSEQ multiplex PCR, and TCRdb holds only the in-frame ones, with some missing. The sample shows about 1 million clones, 65% to 75% of them seen only once. Sequenced input: memory CD4+ T cells sorted from blood. Sample subset: CD45RA-negative fraction. All receptors derive from a man between 18 and 29 years old in good health.

This sequence joins TRBV19 and TRBJ1-5; 12 bases align to TRBD1. After removal of 8 bases from V and 2 bases from J, the junction contained 4 bases not matched to a gene. The CDR3 is made up of 15 amino acids. Germline assignment: CDR1 LNHDA and CDR2 SQIVND (reference sequence). The CDR3 region has the DNA TGTGCCAGTTTGGGACAGGGGGCTGGCAATCAGCCCCAGCATTTT. This sequence encodes CASLGQGAGNQPQHF.

The chain is built from TRBV30 and TRBJ2-1, with TRBD2 matching over 10 bases. CDR3 length equals 15 residues. Germline V CDR1 and CDR2: GTSNPN, SVGIG (reference sequence). V trimming: 4 bases; J trimming: 8 bases; junction bases outside the gene matches: 11. CDR3 protein: CAWNKAGGQGHEQFF. The CDR3 DNA sequence: TGTGCCTGGAACAAAGCGGGGGGGCAAGGCCATGAGCAGTTCTTC. Drawing the rest from reference TRBV30 and TRBJ2-1, the complete variable domain is SQTIHQWPATLVQPVGSPLSLECTVEGTSNPNLYWYRQAAGRGLQLLFYSVGIGQISSEVPQNLSASRPQDRQFILSSKKLLLSDSGFYLCAWNKAGGQGHEQFFGPGTRLTVL.

This clone was seen a few times. The chain is built from TRBV19 and TRBJ1-5; 7 bases fit TRBD1. This CDR3 region has 14 residues. Germline V gives CDR1 LNHDA, CDR2 SQIVND (reference sequence). V was pared by 6 bases and J by 4 bases, with 6 bases of the junction left unmatched. The CDR3: CASSEDRKNQPQHF. The CDR3 nucleotides read TGTGCCAGTAGCGAGGACAGGAAGAATCAGCCCCAGCATTTT.